One and the same sample provided the 27 T cell receptor beta chains below, sequenced in a study of blood T cell repertoires in COVID-19. TCRdb's table, derived via immunoSEQ multiplex PCR, lists solely in-frame clones and lacks some. The sample lists about 350,000 clones, 80% to 90% occurring once. The sample was peripheral blood. These receptors originate from a woman aged 55 to 70 with COVID-19, enrolled during active disease.

This chain joins TRBV7-8 and TRBJ2-1; 9 nucleotides match TRBD1. The V gene end was trimmed by 4 bases and the J gene end by 4 bases; junction bases not matched to a gene: 17. Germline CDR1 SGHVS, CDR2 FQNEAQ. The CDR3 has 19 residues. As DNA, the CDR3 is TGTGCCAGCAGCTACTCCAACAGGGGGCTCGGGATAAGGTACAATGAGCAGTTCTTC. Translated: CASSYSNRGLGIRYNEQFF. Filled out from reference TRBV7-8 and TRBJ2-1, the complete variable domain reads GAGVSQSPRYKVAKRGQDVALRCDPISGHVSLFWYQQALGQGPEFLTYFQNEAQLDKSGLPSDRFFAERPEGSVSTLKIQRTQQEDSAVYLCASSYSNRGLGIRYNEQFFGPGTRLTVL.

This clone was seen a single time. The chain has TRBV3-1 (or the pseudogene TRBV3-2) and TRBJ2-1; perhaps TRBD1 as D (5 bases). Germline CDR1 LGHDT, CDR2 YNNKEL (reference sequence). The CDR3 is 17 residues long. The V gene lost 0 bases and the J gene lost 8 bases, with 20 bases spanning the gap. CDR3: CASSQDSPPGSFDEQFF. CDR3 bases: TGTGCCAGCAGCCAAGATTCTCCACCAGGGTCTTTCGATGAGCAGTTCTTC.

The rearrangement links TRBV19 to TRBJ2-3; TRBD2 is a possible D gene (5 bases). CDR1 and CDR2 (germline): LNHDA, SQIVND (reference sequence). The CDR3 is 15 amino acids. Trimming stripped 5 bases from V and 0 bases from J, with 12 bases between. The CDR3 is CASSVTGLSTDTQYF. Here the CDR3 DNA reads TGTGCCAGTAGTGTAACGGGGTTAAGCACAGATACGCAGTATTTT.

V usage is TRBV2 and J usage is TRBJ2-7; 9 nucleotides match TRBD1. CDR1 SNHLY and CDR2 FYNNEI come from the germline V gene. With 5 bases clipped from V and 5 bases from J, the junction kept 7 bases outside the gene matches. The CDR3 is 14 amino acids. The CDR3 sequence is CASSWDRVVNEQYF. In DNA, the CDR3 is TGTGCCAGCAGTTGGGACAGGGTGGTCAACGAGCAGTACTTC.

The chain employs TRBV6-5 and TRBJ2-5, with TRBD1 matching 10 bases. The J segment lost 6 bases and the V segment lost 6 bases, leaving 10 bases of the junction unmatched. The germline gives CDR1 MNHEY, CDR2 SVGAGI. The CDR3 consists of 15 residues. The CDR3 region is CASRTDRGDGKTQYF. For the CDR3, the DNA is TGTGCCAGCAGAACGGACAGGGGGGACGGAAAGACCCAGTACTTC.

J is TRBJ2-3 and V is TRBV18; D remains unclear. Deletions cut 1 base from V and 5 bases from J, with 7 bases between. The CDR3 totals 13 residues. Per the germline V gene, CDR1 is KGHSH and CDR2 is LQKENI. CDR3: CASSPQARDTQYF. For the CDR3, the DNA is TGTGCCAGCTCACCACAAGCCCGAGATACGCAGTATTTT. The full variable domain, rest sourced from reference TRBV18 and TRBJ2-3, is NAGVMQNPRHLVRRRGQEARLRCSPMKGHSHVYWYRQLPEEGLKFMVYLQKENIIDESGMPKERFSAEFPKEGPSILRIQQVVRGDSAAYFCASSPQARDTQYFGPGTRLTVL.

This chain connects TRBV19 to TRBJ1-3; 9 bases align to TRBD1. Losses at the gene ends were 7 bases for V and 4 bases for J; bases not matched to a gene: 5. CDR1 LNHDA and CDR2 SQIVND come from the germline V gene (reference sequence). The CDR3 spans 14 residues. The CDR3 reads CASMNRGRGNTIYF. For the CDR3, the DNA is TGTGCCAGTATGAACAGGGGGCGAGGAAACACCATATATTTT. Drawing the rest from reference TRBV19 and TRBJ1-3, the complete variable domain is DGGITQSPKYLFRKEGQNVTLSCEQNLNHDAMYWYRQDPGQGLRLIYYSQIVNDFQKGDIAEGYSVSREKKESFPLTVTSAQKNPTAFYLCASMNRGRGNTIYFGEGSWLTVV.

The chain is built from TRBV5-4 and TRBJ1-2; the match to TRBD1 covers 8 bases. V lost 0 bases to trimming and J lost 8 bases; unmatched junction nucleotides: 6. This CDR3 spans 14 amino acids. CDR1 is SGHNT and CDR2 is YYREEE in the germline V gene (reference sequence). CDR3 residues: CASSLEDRASGYTF. CDR3 DNA sequence: TGTGCCAGCAGCTTGGAGGACAGGGCGTCCGGCTACACCTTC.

The rearrangement joins TRBV11-3 to TRBJ2-1, with 8 bases aligning to TRBD2. The CDR3 loop spans 19 amino acids. After removal of 0 bases from V and 8 bases from J, the junction contained 18 bases not matched to a gene. The V gene's germline CDR1 is SGHNT and CDR2 YENEEA. CDR3 in DNA: TGTGCCAGCAGCTTAGATGGGAACCAGCGGGGGACCTCCGGGGATGAGCAGTTCTTC. Translated, it gives CASSLDGNQRGTSGDEQFF. Full variable domain (missing parts from reference TRBV11-3 and TRBJ2-1): EAGVVQSPRYKIIEKKQPVAFWCNPISGHNTLYWYLQNLGQGPELLIRYENEEAVDDSQLPKDRFSAERLKGVDSTLKIQPAELGDSAVYLCASSLDGNQRGTSGDEQFFGPGTRLTVL.

V is TRBV7-2 and J is TRBJ1-5; D not certain. Germline lookup yields CDR1 SGHTA and CDR2 FQGNSA. CDR3 length equals 14 residues. V was cut by 5 bases and J by 2 bases, with 10 bases left in between. DNA for the CDR3: TGTGCCAGCAGCCCCGGGTTGGGCAATCAGCCCCAGCATTTT. Amino acids: CASSPGLGNQPQHF.

This clone was detected once. This chain links TRBV2 with TRBJ2-1; TRBD2 agrees at 9 bases. There are 15 residues in the CDR3. With V trimmed by 1 base and J by 5 bases, 3 bases remained unmatched. CDR1 SNHLY and CDR2 FYNNEI come from the germline V gene. The chain's CDR3 is CASSEELAGNNEQFF. The CDR3 nucleotides are TGTGCCAGCAGTGAAGAGCTAGCGGGGAACAATGAGCAGTTCTTC.

The V gene is TRBV19, the J gene TRBJ2-7; D is possibly TRBD2 (5 bases). This CDR3 contains 14 residues. Trimming cost V 10 bases and J 6 bases, with 22 bases left between them. The germline gives CDR1 LNHDA, CDR2 SQIVND (reference sequence). The CDR3 coding sequence is TGTGCCACTTGTAGGGCCCAGGAGGTCTGCGAGCAGTACTTC. Its translation: CATCRAQEVCEQYF.

V is TRBV9 and J is TRBJ2-1; 11 nucleotides line up with TRBD2. V was clipped by 3 bases and J by 2 bases; unmatched bases: 1. Germline values: CDR1 SGDLS, CDR2 YYNGEE. The CDR3 has 15 amino acids. The CDR3 bases are TGTGCCAGCAGCGGGGGACTAGCGGCCTACAATGAGCAGTTCTTC. It specifies CASSGGLAAYNEQFF.

The chain employs TRBV12-3 or TRBV12-4 and TRBJ1-1, with unresolved D. Trimming left V 6 bases short and J 0 bases short, with 8 bases between. The CDR3 runs 13 residues. CDR3 nucleotide sequence: TGTGCCAGCAGAGCCCAGGTGAACACTGAAGCTTTCTTT. It encodes CASRAQVNTEAFF.

This clone was counted between two and nine times. The gene calls are TRBV21-1 and TRBJ2-5; no DNA check was done on the table's D call, TRBD1. TRBV21-1 is designated a pseudogene. The CDR3 spans 15 residues. CDR3 protein: CASSKETGSRKTQYF. DNA for the CDR3: TGTGCCAGCAGCAAAGAGACAGGGTCGAGGAAGACCCAGTACTTC.

The chain uses TRBV11-2 and TRBJ1-6; 10 nucleotides line up with TRBD1. The CDR3 covers 14 residues. CDR1 is SGHAT, CDR2 FQNNGV, per germline. The V gene end was trimmed by 3 bases and the J gene end by 9 bases; junction bases not matched to a gene: 2. DNA for the CDR3: TGTGCCAGCAGCTTGGGGACAGGGGCTTCACCCCTCCACTTT. It is translated as CASSLGTGASPLHF.

The chain has TRBV24-1 and TRBJ2-1, with 9 nucleotides matching TRBD1. The CDR3 extends over 17 amino acids. CDR1 KGHDR and CDR2 SFDVKD come from the germline V gene. V shed 3 bases and J 0 bases; nucleotides not matched to a gene: 5. CDR3 sequence (DNA): TGTGCCACCAGTGATGATACAGGGGGCTCCTCCTACAATGAGCAGTTCTTC. Its translation is CATSDDTGGSSYNEQFF.

The chain combines TRBV2 with TRBJ2-3; D is unclear. V was clipped by 5 bases and J by 6 bases, with 12 bases between them. CDR3 length equals 13 residues. The germline gives CDR1 SNHLY, CDR2 FYNNEI. CDR3 nucleotides: TGTGCCAGCAGTCCGAAGATAGTGGATACGCAGTATTTT. Translating it yields CASSPKIVDTQYF. Full variable domain (missing parts from reference TRBV2 and TRBJ2-3): EPEVTQTPSHQVTQMGQEVILRCVPISNHLYFYWYRQILGQKVEFLVSFYNNEISEKSEIFDDQFSVERPDGSNFTLKIRSTKLEDSAMYFCASSPKIVDTQYFGPGTRLTVL.

This clone has a handful of counts. The rearrangement links TRBV30 to TRBJ1-6; TRBD1 aligns across 7 bases. CDR1 is GTSNPN, CDR2 SVGIG, per germline (reference sequence). CDR3 length: 15 residues. CDR3 DNA sequence: TGTGCGGGGCGTAGAGGGGGCCAAATTGGTTCACCCCTCCACTTT. This translates into CAGRRGGQIGSPLHF.

This clone was found once. This chain connects TRBV27 to TRBJ2-1, with 7 bases fitting TRBD2. Germline assignment: CDR1 MNHEY and CDR2 SMNVEV (reference sequence). V lost 5 bases to trimming and J lost 0 bases; unmatched junction nucleotides: 7. The CDR3 loop spans 16 amino acids. The CDR3 is CASSVLGEGSYNEQFF. The DNA for the CDR3 is TGTGCCAGCAGTGTTCTTGGGGAGGGCTCCTACAATGAGCAGTTCTTC.

The chain carries TRBV2 and TRBJ1-2; D may be TRBD1 (5 bases). The V gene's germline CDR1 is SNHLY and CDR2 FYNNEI. The CDR3 sequence is 13 residues long. V lost 2 bases to trimming and J lost 4 bases, with 8 bases between them. The CDR3 nucleotides read TGTGCCAGCAGTGAATCCAGGGTCTATGGCTACACCTTC. Protein: CASSESRVYGYTF.

The chain employs TRBV19 and TRBJ2-5; 7 bases fit TRBD1. CDR3 size: 15 residues. CDR1 and CDR2 from the germline V gene are LNHDA and SQIVND (reference sequence). V shed 5 bases, J shed 5 bases, and the junction held 11 bases outside the gene matches. CDR3 coding DNA: TGTGCCAGTAGTTCAAAGGGACAGTTGGGGGAGACCCAGTACTTC. It translates to CASSSKGQLGETQYF.

V is TRBV5-5 and J is TRBJ1-6, with 8 bases fitting TRBD1. This CDR3 is built from 18 residues. V shed 2 bases and J 0 bases; nucleotides not matched to a gene: 7. Germline CDR1 and CDR2: SGHKS and YYEKEE (reference sequence). As DNA, the CDR3 is TGTGCCAGCAGCTTCAGCAGGGGGCCTTCCTCCTATAATTCACCCCTCCACTTT. It specifies CASSFSRGPSSYNSPLHF.

V gene TRBV5-6 combines with J gene TRBJ1-2, with TRBD1 identical over 9 bases. The CDR3 totals 16 residues. The V segment lost 4 bases and the J segment 8 bases; nucleotides outside the gene matches: 15. Germline-derived CDR1 and CDR2 are SGHDT and YYEEEE. CDR3 sequence: CASSATPGTGKGGYTF. In nucleotides, the CDR3 is TGTGCCAGCAGCGCAACCCCAGGGACAGGGAAAGGAGGCTACACCTTC.

This clone was counted only a few times. J is TRBJ1-4 and V is TRBV9, with 7 bases aligning to TRBD1. The CDR3 runs 15 residues. V shed 4 bases and J 4 bases; nucleotides not matched to a gene: 7. CDR1 and CDR2 (germline): SGDLS, YYNGEE. DNA of the CDR3: TGTGCCAGCAGCCTGAGGGGGCAGCTTAATGAAAAACTGTTTTTT. Its translation: CASSLRGQLNEKLFF.

The V call is TRBV29-1, the J call TRBJ2-3; 9 nucleotides match TRBD2. Germline values: CDR1 SQVTM, CDR2 ANQGSEA. V trimming: 8 bases; J trimming: 2 bases; junction bases outside the gene matches: 5. This CDR3 is 13 amino acids long. As DNA, the CDR3 is TGCAGCACGCGGGGGGGTGCCACAGATACGCAGTATTTT. This codes for CSTRGGATDTQYF.

This chain uses TRBV15 with TRBJ1-6; D gene uncertain. Germline CDR1 reads LNHNV; CDR2 reads YYDKDF (reference sequence). With 0 bases removed from V and 7 bases from J, the gap between germline ends came to 13 bases. The CDR3 loop spans 16 amino acids. The CDR3 region is CATSRDLGRTNSPLHF. The DNA for the CDR3 is TGTGCCACCAGCAGAGATCTAGGCAGAACGAATTCACCCCTCCACTTT.